This TCR beta chain was recovered during a study of control samples from healthy donors and cancer patients. This clone showed up just once. Produced via immunoSEQ multiplex PCR; TCRdb's table is partial and in-frame only. Of under 200,000 clones in the sample, roughly 91% were seen once. The sequencing input was blood. This receptor was taken from a woman in her 30s in good health.

The CDR3: CTSSQVGDTEAFF. CDR3 coding DNA: TGCACCAGCAGCCAAGTAGGGGACACTGAAGCTTTCTTT. V usage is TRBV1 and J usage is TRBJ1-1; the D call of TRBD1 is as the table states it, not checked on the DNA. TRBV1 is a recognized pseudogene. The CDR3 extends over 13 amino acids.